Below are 32 T cell receptor beta chains sequenced from a single sample in a study of blood T cell repertoires in COVID-19. Data came from immunoSEQ multiplex PCR; TCRdb stores just in-frame clones and leaves some out. Here the sample spans approximately 220,000 clones, around 82% being singletons. The specimen sequenced was PBMCs or T cells enriched from blood (not recorded which). Receptor source: a woman aged 50 to 60 who had been exposed to COVID-19.

The count of this clone is one. CDR3 sequence (DNA): TGTGCCAGCAGTTTAGCGGGGAGGGTGGCTGAAGCTTTCTTT. This codes for CASSLAGRVAEAFF. The genes are TRBV28 and TRBJ1-1; no reliable D call. V was trimmed by 2 bases and J by 6 bases, leaving 13 bases between them. This CDR3 region has 14 residues. The V gene's germline CDR1 is MDHEN and CDR2 SYDVKM. Looking up the rest from reference TRBV28 and TRBJ1-1 gives the full variable domain: DVKVTQSSRYLVKRTGEKVFLECVQDMDHENMFWYRQDPGLGLRLIYFSYDVKMKEKGDIPEGYSVSREKKERFSLILESASTNQTSMYLCASSLAGRVAEAFFGQGTRLTVV.

This chain joins TRBV5-1 and TRBJ1-2; a possible D gene is TRBD1 (5 bases). Germline V CDR1 and CDR2: SGHRS, YFSETQ. V was trimmed by 2 bases and J by 7 bases, leaving 9 bases between them. There are 12 residues in the CDR3. Written as DNA, the CDR3 is TGCGCCAGCAGCTTAGGGGATACTGGCTACACCTTC. It codes for CASSLGDTGYTF.

The genes are TRBV9 and TRBJ2-3, with D possibly matching TRBD2 (6 bases). Germline assignment: CDR1 SGDLS and CDR2 YYNGEE. The CDR3 covers 14 residues. Deletions cut 3 bases from V and 8 bases from J, with 16 bases between. The CDR3 is CASSAGDSRVTQYF. CDR3 DNA: TGTGCCAGCAGCGCCGGGGACTCGCGGGTTACGCAGTATTTT.

The chain carries TRBV12-3 or TRBV12-4 and TRBJ1-6; D is perhaps TRBD1 (5 bases). This CDR3 comprises 12 residues. V was shortened by 6 bases and J by 11 bases, with 11 bases between the two germline ends. The CDR3 protein is CASSPGGAPLHF. The CDR3 coding sequence is TGTGCCAGCAGCCCCGGGGGAGCACCCCTCCACTTT.

This chain joins TRBV19 and TRBJ2-3, with 9 bases fitting TRBD1. This CDR3 comprises 15 residues. V shed 5 bases and J 6 bases; nucleotides not matched to a gene: 9. CDR1 LNHDA and CDR2 SQIVND come from the germline V gene (reference sequence). In DNA form, the CDR3 reads TGTGCCAGTAGTCCCCGGACAGGGGCGATGGATACGCAGTATTTT. Amino acid sequence: CASSPRTGAMDTQYF.

The chain recombines TRBV15 with TRBJ1-5; TRBD1 might be the D (6 bases). Trimming pared 0 bases from V and 6 bases from J, leaving 12 bases between. This CDR3 spans 15 amino acids. Germline-derived CDR1 and CDR2 are LNHNV and YYDKDF (reference sequence). The chain's CDR3 is CATSRERGIGQPQHF. The CDR3 bases are TGTGCCACCAGCAGAGAGAGGGGGATAGGTCAGCCCCAGCATTTT.

The rearrangement links TRBV7-9 to TRBJ2-3, with TRBD2 as a possible D gene (5 bases). The V gene lost 5 bases and the J gene lost 0 bases, with 12 bases spanning the gap. Germline CDR1 and CDR2: SEHNR and FQNEAQ (reference sequence). This CDR3 comprises 15 residues. CDR3 protein: CASSPRGTSTDTQYF. For the CDR3, the DNA is TGTGCCAGCAGCCCCCGGGGAACTAGCACAGATACGCAGTATTTT.

The V call is TRBV6-1, the J call TRBJ1-1; 10 nucleotides agree with TRBD1. CDR1 is MNHNS and CDR2 is SASEGT in the germline V gene. V dropped 3 bases and J dropped 7; count of bases not matched to a gene: 5. This CDR3 has 14 residues. The CDR3 DNA sequence: TGTGCCAGCAGTGAGGGGACAGGGGCACTTGAAGCTTTCTTT. Its translation is CASSEGTGALEAFF.

The rearrangement uses TRBV5-1 and TRBJ1-1; no firm D call. V shed 0 bases and J shed 9 bases, with 12 bases lying between them. The CDR3 consists of 13 residues. CDR1 is SGHRS and CDR2 is YFSETQ in the germline V gene. The CDR3 loop is CASSLAGGSKAFF. The CDR3 nucleotides are TGCGCCAGCAGCTTGGCGGGCGGGAGTAAAGCTTTCTTT.

This clone turned up a few times. CDR3 sequence: CSVAQGWGTEAFF. The CDR3 DNA reads TGCAGCGTTGCCCAGGGGTGGGGCACTGAAGCTTTCTTT. The chain recombines TRBV29-1 with TRBJ1-1; a weak D match, TRBD1 (6 bases). Trimming cost V 4 bases and J 4 bases, with 13 bases left between them. The CDR3 contains 13 residues. Germline values: CDR1 SQVTM, CDR2 ANQGSEA.

This clone was observed once. The V call is TRBV29-1, the J call TRBJ1-4; the match to TRBD1 covers 7 bases. Germline V gene sequence: CDR1 SQVTM, CDR2 ANQGSEA. This CDR3 spans 14 amino acids. The V gene end was trimmed by 6 bases and the J gene end by 3 bases; junction bases not matched to a gene: 7. The CDR3, as DNA: TGCAGCGTGGACGGGGGACAGTCTAATGAAAAACTGTTTTTT. Its protein is CSVDGGQSNEKLFF.

V is TRBV7-7 and J is TRBJ2-5; the match to TRBD1 covers 9 bases. This CDR3 comprises 14 residues. CDR1 SSHAT and CDR2 FNYEAQ come from the germline V gene (reference sequence). The junction had 3 bases not matched to a gene; V was cut back by 3 bases and J by 4 bases. As DNA, the CDR3 is TGTGCCAGCAGCTTGACAGGGGGGGCAGAGACCCAGTACTTC. Its translation: CASSLTGGAETQYF.

The J gene is TRBJ2-7, the V gene TRBV3-1 (or the pseudogene TRBV3-2); TRBD2 matches 8 bases. In germline, CDR1 is LGHDT, CDR2 YNNKEL (reference sequence). The CDR3 runs to 13 residues. J was trimmed by 9 bases and V by 1 base; bases with no gene match: 5. CDR3 nucleotides: TGTGCCAGCAGCCAAGGACCTCGGGGGGGGCAGTACTTC. This translates into CASSQGPRGGQYF.

This chain connects TRBV7-8 to TRBJ2-1; no clear D gene. This CDR3 comprises 14 residues. The germline CDR1 and CDR2 sequences are SGHVS and FQNEAQ. The V gene lost 5 bases and the J gene lost 9 bases, with 17 bases spanning the gap. CDR3 region: CASSPSVNGFEQFF. The CDR3 coding sequence is TGTGCCAGCAGCCCTTCGGTGAACGGGTTTGAGCAGTTCTTC.

This sequence joins TRBV7-2 and TRBJ1-2; maybe TRBD1 (5 bases). The V end was cut by 4 bases, the J end by 3 bases, with 15 bases between. The CDR3 consists of 15 residues. In germline, CDR1 is SGHTA, CDR2 FQGNSA. CDR3 DNA: TGTGCCAGCAGCTCAAAAACGGGGGGGGACTATGGCTACACCTTC. It codes for CASSSKTGGDYGYTF.

The rearrangement joins TRBV7-2 to TRBJ2-2; 8 bases are a match to TRBD2. The length of the CDR3 is 17 residues. V lost 2 bases, J lost 7 bases, and 12 bases stayed unmatched. CDR1 is SGHTA, CDR2 FQGNSA, per germline. CDR3 region: CASSLPKPGLVLGELFF. In DNA, the CDR3 is TGTGCCAGCAGCTTACCTAAACCGGGACTAGTCCTCGGGGAGCTGTTTTTT.

This clone was seen a single time. The rearrangement uses TRBV27 and TRBJ1-2, with TRBD1 matching 8 bases. There are 16 residues in the CDR3. Trimming took 4 bases from V and 1 from J; bases not matched to a gene: 8. Germline V gene lookup returns CDR1 MNHEY and CDR2 SMNVEV (reference sequence). Written as DNA, the CDR3 is TGTGCCAGCAGTTCCAGGGGGCGCAAAGATAACTATGGCTACACCTTC. Amino acid sequence: CASSSRGRKDNYGYTF.

CDR3 coding DNA: TGTGCCAGTAGTATAGCCCGGGACACTGAAGCTTTCTTT. This translates into CASSIARDTEAFF. This chain links TRBV19 with TRBJ1-1, with D unclear. With 1 base removed from V and 3 bases from J, the gap between germline ends came to 6 bases. The CDR3 consists of 13 residues. Germline-derived CDR1 and CDR2 are LNHDA and SQIVND (reference sequence).

The rearrangement links TRBV18 to TRBJ1-1; D is unresolved. Looked up from germline, CDR1 is KGHSH and CDR2 is LQKENI. The CDR3 spans 16 residues. V shed 4 bases and J shed 1 base, with 16 bases lying between them. The CDR3 protein is CASSRNLDPGNTEAFF. CDR3 nucleotides: TGTGCCAGCTCACGCAACCTAGACCCGGGGAACACTGAAGCTTTCTTT.

The chain recombines TRBV5-8 with TRBJ2-7; D remains unclear. Germline V gene sequence: CDR1 SGHTS, CDR2 YDEGEE. The CDR3 extends over 14 amino acids. V lost 2 bases, J lost 0 bases, and 9 bases lay in between. CDR3 in DNA: TGTGCCAGCAGCTTCCACTACGACTCCTACGAGCAGTACTTC. Protein product: CASSFHYDSYEQYF.

This chain connects TRBV21-1 to TRBJ2-7; the table gives TRBD1 as D, unverified against the DNA. TRBV21-1 is a known pseudogene. The CDR3 is 13 amino acids. CDR3 region: CASRTGPHYEQYF. CDR3 bases: TGTGCCAGCAGGACAGGACCCCACTACGAGCAGTACTTC.

The CDR3 DNA reads TGTGCCAGCAGCTTACGGGGGACAGGGTGGGCAGATACGCAGTATTTT. It translates to CASSLRGTGWADTQYF. The chain recombines TRBV7-2 with TRBJ2-3; 9 bases match TRBD1. The CDR3 sequence is 16 residues long. The germline V gene has CDR1 SGHTA and CDR2 FQGNSA. V dropped 2 bases and J dropped 4; count of bases not matched to a gene: 7.

This clone showed up just once. The genes are TRBV28 and TRBJ1-1, with TRBD1 as a possible D gene (5 bases). With 5 bases removed from V and 1 base from J, the gap between germline ends came to 20 bases. The germline CDR1 and CDR2 sequences are MDHEN and SYDVKM. The CDR3 is 17 amino acids. CDR3 loop: CASSPGLKSSGNTEAFF. The DNA of the CDR3 is TGTGCCAGCAGTCCGGGACTAAAGTCATCGGGGAACACTGAAGCTTTCTTT.

The chain couples TRBV27 to TRBJ1-1, with D unresolved. Germline-derived CDR1 and CDR2 are MNHEY and SMNVEV (reference sequence). The CDR3 runs to 13 residues. Trimming removed 4 bases from V and 4 bases from J, with 10 bases in between. The CDR3, as DNA: TGTGCCAGCAGTTCCCAAGGAGGCACTGAAGCTTTCTTT. It codes for CASSSQGGTEAFF.

The genes are TRBV27 and TRBJ1-6; 7 nucleotides match TRBD1. The CDR3 consists of 14 residues. Germline trimming cut 1 base from V and 7 bases from J; bases unmatched to any gene: 1. Germline V lookup: CDR1 MNHEY, CDR2 SMNVEV (reference sequence). CDR3 in amino acids: CASSLWDSNSPLHF. The DNA for the CDR3 is TGTGCCAGCAGTTTATGGGACAGCAATTCACCCCTCCACTTT.

The V call is TRBV11-2, the J call TRBJ2-7; tentative D call: TRBD2 (5 bases). The CDR3 contains 13 residues. CDR1 is SGHAT, CDR2 FQNNGV, per germline. V was clipped by 0 bases and J by 10 bases, with 13 bases between them. The CDR3 spells CASSLERGQKQYF. The DNA of the CDR3 is TGTGCCAGCAGCTTAGAAAGAGGGCAGAAACAGTACTTC.

The CDR3 DNA reads TGTGCCACCAGCAGAGGACAGGGGATAAGCTACACCTTC. Residues: CATSRGQGISYTF. The J gene is TRBJ1-2, the V gene TRBV15; 8 bases are shared with TRBD1. Trimming at V came to 1 base and at J to 9 bases, leaving 4 bases not matched to a gene. Germline assignment: CDR1 LNHNV and CDR2 YYDKDF (reference sequence). The length of the CDR3 is 13 residues. The full variable domain, in which reference TRBV15 and TRBJ1-2 provide the parts outside the CDR3, is DAMVIQNPRYQVTQFGKPVTLSCSQTLNHNVMYWYQQKSSQAPKLLFHYYDKDFNNEADTPDNFQSRRPNTSFCFLDIRSPGLGDTAMYLCATSRGQGISYTFGSGTRLTVV.

This rearrangement joins TRBV6-5 to TRBJ2-7; D is perhaps TRBD2 (5 bases). Germline-derived CDR1 and CDR2 are MNHEY and SVGAGI. The CDR3 has 13 residues. Deletions cut 5 bases from V and 4 bases from J, with 12 bases between. In nucleotides, the CDR3 is TGTGCCAGCAGTCCTTTTGGAGGATACGAGCAGTACTTC. It encodes CASSPFGGYEQYF.

The genes are TRBV18 and TRBJ1-1; a weak D match, TRBD1 (6 bases). Looked up from germline, CDR1 is KGHSH and CDR2 is LQKENI. The CDR3 runs to 16 residues. With 2 bases removed from V and 1 base from J, the gap between germline ends came to 14 bases. The CDR3 sequence: CASSPSRTAKNTEAFF. The CDR3 region has the DNA TGTGCCAGCTCACCAAGCCGGACAGCAAAGAACACTGAAGCTTTCTTT. The full variable domain, completed using reference TRBV18 and TRBJ1-1, is NAGVMQNPRHLVRRRGQEARLRCSPMKGHSHVYWYRQLPEEGLKFMVYLQKENIIDESGMPKERFSAEFPKEGPSILRIQQVVRGDSAAYFCASSPSRTAKNTEAFFGQGTRLTVV.

The chain's CDR3 is CASGRGPANTEAFF. The CDR3 DNA is TGCGCCAGCGGCAGGGGGCCGGCGAACACTGAAGCTTTCTTT. The chain links TRBV5-1 to TRBJ1-1; TRBD1 agrees at 8 bases. Germline V gene sequence: CDR1 SGHRS, CDR2 YFSETQ. V shed 7 bases, J shed 1 base, and the junction held 6 bases outside the gene matches. The CDR3 length is 14 residues.

V gene TRBV2 combines with J gene TRBJ2-1, with TRBD2 matching over 11 bases. Looked up from germline, CDR1 is SNHLY and CDR2 is FYNNEI. CDR3 length equals 16 residues. The J segment lost 9 bases and the V segment lost 0 bases, leaving 7 bases of the junction unmatched. This chain's CDR3 is CASSEALAGGQAEQFF. The CDR3 region has the DNA TGTGCCAGCAGTGAAGCCCTAGCGGGGGGTCAGGCTGAGCAGTTCTTC.

This sequence joins TRBV9 and TRBJ1-3, with a possible D match to TRBD1 (5 bases). The CDR3 has 16 residues. V was cut by 4 bases and J by 0 bases, with 14 bases left in between. The germline V gene encodes CDR1 SGDLS and CDR2 YYNGEE. CDR3 nucleotides: TGTGCCAGCAGCCCTCCGGGTAGGGGCTCTGGAAACACCATATATTTT. Translated: CASSPPGRGSGNTIYF. Variable domain in full (rest from reference TRBV9 and TRBJ1-3): DSGVTQTPKHLITATGQRVTLRCSPRSGDLSVYWYQQSLDQGLQFLIQYYNGEERAKGNILERFSAQQFPDLHSELNLSSLELGDSALYFCASSPPGRGSGNTIYFGEGSWLTVV.